Listed below are T cell receptor beta chains from one sample, sequenced in a study of T cell repertoires in cytomegalovirus infection. TCRdb re-called the reads with MiXCR, one entry per CDR3 protein. Of approximately 110,000 distinct CDR3 sequences listed, over 40% are singletons. Their specific antigens are unknown. The sample was CD8+ T cells from cultured PBMCs, taken from culture after CMV antigen stimulation. The receptors were gathered from a human donor in good health (CMV status not recorded). Some clones in this sample may be carry-over from other donors' samples. The CDR3 runs from the conserved cysteine through the conserved F or W. A D gene is named only where the DNA matches it firmly. A row's size may be missing; if present it is once, few, many or a size class.

CDR3 length | J gene | clone size | V gene | D gene | CDR3 DNA | CDR3 protein
12 | TRBJ2-1 | - | TRBV20-1 | - | TGCAGTGCTTCTCCCTCCTACAATGAGCAGTTCTTC | CSASPSYNEQFF
14 | TRBJ1-3 | - | TRBV7-2 | - | TGTGCCAGCAGCTTAGTTTACAGGCGAAACACCATATATTTT | CASSLVYRRNTIYF
16 | TRBJ2-3 | once | TRBV12-3/TRBV12-4 | - | TGTGCCAGCAGTTTATTTACAGGGCCTAGCACAGATACGCAGTATTTT | CASSLFTGPSTDTQYF
13 | TRBJ2-1 | - | TRBV7-9 | - | TGTGCCAGCAGGCTCGGACCCCCCAGCGAGCAGTTCTTC | CASRLGPPSEQFF
14 | TRBJ2-3 | - | TRBV4-1 | - | TGCGCCAGCAGCCCAGCTCCTTACACAGATACGCAGTATTTT | CASSPAPYTDTQYF
13 | TRBJ2-7 | - | TRBV29-1 | - | TGCAGCGTTGAATGGGTGGGAGCCTACGAGCAGTACTTC | CSVEWVGAYEQYF
14 | TRBJ2-1 | - | TRBV6-6 | TRBD1 | TGTGCCAGCAGTTATGGACAGGGTGGCAATGAGCAGTTCTTC | CASSYGQGGNEQFF
16 | TRBJ2-1 | few | TRBV28 | - | TGTGCCAGCAGCCCTGGGGAACTAGCCCTTTACAATGAGCAGTTCTTC | CASSPGELALYNEQFF
20 | TRBJ2-1 | - | TRBV9 | TRBD2 | TGTGCCAGCAGCGTAGAAGGGACTAGCGGGGGCCATTACTCCTACAATGAGCAGTTCTTC | CASSVEGTSGGHYSYNEQFF
14 | TRBJ1-1 | - | TRBV19 | - | TGTGCCAGTACCGGCGGGGTATTCCTCGCTGAAGCTTTCTTT | CASTGGVFLAEAFF
11 | TRBJ1-2 | - | TRBV12-3/TRBV12-4 | - | TGTGCCAGCAGATCGGGACTTGGCTACACCTTC | CASRSGLGYTF
12 | TRBJ2-7 | few | TRBV14 | - | TGTGCCAGCAGCCAAGCATACGACGAGCAGTACTTC | CASSQAYDEQYF
15 | TRBJ2-7 | - | TRBV7-4 | - | TGTGCCAGCAGCTTAAGCCCGGGACCAAATTACGAGCAGTACTTC | CASSLSPGPNYEQYF
12 | TRBJ2-7 | few | TRBV10-3 | TRBD2 | TGTGCCATCAGTAGCGGGGGTTACGAGCAGTACTTC | CAISSGGYEQYF
12 | TRBJ2-2 | - | TRBV15 | - | TGTGCCACCAGCTTTCCCACCGGGGAGCTGTTTTTT | CATSFPTGELFF
13 | TRBJ2-5 | many | TRBV7-2 | TRBD2 | TGTGCCAGCAGCTTATCTAGCGGGACTACCCAGTACTTC | CASSLSSGTTQYF
15 | TRBJ2-1 | - | TRBV6-1 | TRBD1 | TGTGCCAGCAGTCCTTGGACAGGGGACTACAATGAGCAGTTCTTC | CASSPWTGDYNEQFF
11 | TRBJ1-1 | few | TRBV29-1 | - | TGCAGCGTTGATGGGGCCACTGAAGCTTTCTTT | CSVDGATEAFF
15 | TRBJ2-2 | - | TRBV6-1 | - | TGTGCCAGCAACGCGAGGGGGTCGAACACCGGGGAGCTGTTTTTT | CASNARGSNTGELFF
13 | TRBJ1-1 | - | TRBV7-6 | - | TGTGCCAGCAGCCCGTGGACTGAAAATGAAGCTTTCTTT | CASSPWTENEAFF
13 | TRBJ1-2 | - | TRBV2 | - | TGTGCCAGCAGTGAAGCCCCACGAGCTGGCTACACCTTC | CASSEAPRAGYTF
12 | TRBJ2-3 | - | TRBV28 | - | TGTGCCAGCAGCTACCTCACAGATACGCAGTATTTT | CASSYLTDTQYF
14 | TRBJ1-2 | - | TRBV12-3/TRBV12-4 | TRBD1 | TGTGCCAGCAGTCCGACAGGGCCGATCTATGGCTACACCTTC | CASSPTGPIYGYTF
13 | TRBJ2-3 | few | TRBV12-3/TRBV12-4 | - | TGTGCCAGCAGTTTAGTAGCATCAGATACGCAGTATTTT | CASSLVASDTQYF
15 | TRBJ2-3 | few | TRBV28 | TRBD2 | TGTGCCAGCAGTTACCTGACTAGCGGCACAGATACGCAGTATTTT | CASSYLTSGTDTQYF
13 | TRBJ1-1 | once | TRBV27 | - | TGTGCCAGCAGTTTTGAGGGCGACACTGAAGCTTTCTTT | CASSFEGDTEAFF
14 | TRBJ1-2 | - | TRBV7-9 | - | TGTGCCAGCAGCTCAGTGCAGGGTGGTAATGGCTACACCTTC | CASSSVQGGNGYTF
13 | TRBJ2-3 | many | TRBV20-1 | - | TGCAGTGCTAGAGATTATAGCACAGATACGCAGTATTTT | CSARDYSTDTQYF
14 | TRBJ2-7 | few | TRBV7-6 | - | TGTGCCAGCAGCTTAAGGCAGGGGCCCTACGAGCAGTACTTC | CASSLRQGPYEQYF
14 | TRBJ1-1 | many | TRBV7-9 | - | TGTGCCAGCAGCCGGAGGGACACCCACACTGAAGCTTTCTTT | CASSRRDTHTEAFF
14 | TRBJ2-2 | few | TRBV5-4 | - | TGTGCCAGCAGCTCCGGACTCGCGGCCGGGGAGCTGTTTTTT | CASSSGLAAGELFF
15 | TRBJ2-2 | - | TRBV6-5 | - | TGTGCCAGCAGTTACATTGGGGCCGGCACCGGGGAGCTGTTTTTT | CASSYIGAGTGELFF